This TCR beta chain is from a study of T cell repertoires in cytomegalovirus infection. Study-level information: Indicated by public TCR beta signatures were CMV infection and matching HLA type.

Study conclusions and caveats: CMV-specific HLA-C-restricted TCR beta clonotypes dominated the ex vivo response.

Trimming cost V 5 bases and J 3 bases; bases outside gene matches: 5. The CDR3 sequence is 14 residues long. Germline V gene data show CDR1 as SEHNR and CDR2 as FQNEAQ (reference sequence). Concerning this clonotype: Its target is not known.

TCRdb independently ran MiXCR on the reads; one entry per CDR3 protein. The sample lists about 570,000 distinct CDR3 sequences; approximately 40% were seen once. The sequences come from cultured PBMCs, collected from culture after CMV antigen stimulation. This chain links TRBV7-9 with TRBJ2-3, with 7 bases fitting TRBD2. This TCR came from a human donor in good health (CMV status not recorded). Some clones in this sample may be carry-over from other donors' samples. The CDR3, as DNA: TGTGCCAGCAGCGGTAGCGGGTGGACAGATACGCAGTATTTT. Its protein product is CASSGSGWTDTQYF.